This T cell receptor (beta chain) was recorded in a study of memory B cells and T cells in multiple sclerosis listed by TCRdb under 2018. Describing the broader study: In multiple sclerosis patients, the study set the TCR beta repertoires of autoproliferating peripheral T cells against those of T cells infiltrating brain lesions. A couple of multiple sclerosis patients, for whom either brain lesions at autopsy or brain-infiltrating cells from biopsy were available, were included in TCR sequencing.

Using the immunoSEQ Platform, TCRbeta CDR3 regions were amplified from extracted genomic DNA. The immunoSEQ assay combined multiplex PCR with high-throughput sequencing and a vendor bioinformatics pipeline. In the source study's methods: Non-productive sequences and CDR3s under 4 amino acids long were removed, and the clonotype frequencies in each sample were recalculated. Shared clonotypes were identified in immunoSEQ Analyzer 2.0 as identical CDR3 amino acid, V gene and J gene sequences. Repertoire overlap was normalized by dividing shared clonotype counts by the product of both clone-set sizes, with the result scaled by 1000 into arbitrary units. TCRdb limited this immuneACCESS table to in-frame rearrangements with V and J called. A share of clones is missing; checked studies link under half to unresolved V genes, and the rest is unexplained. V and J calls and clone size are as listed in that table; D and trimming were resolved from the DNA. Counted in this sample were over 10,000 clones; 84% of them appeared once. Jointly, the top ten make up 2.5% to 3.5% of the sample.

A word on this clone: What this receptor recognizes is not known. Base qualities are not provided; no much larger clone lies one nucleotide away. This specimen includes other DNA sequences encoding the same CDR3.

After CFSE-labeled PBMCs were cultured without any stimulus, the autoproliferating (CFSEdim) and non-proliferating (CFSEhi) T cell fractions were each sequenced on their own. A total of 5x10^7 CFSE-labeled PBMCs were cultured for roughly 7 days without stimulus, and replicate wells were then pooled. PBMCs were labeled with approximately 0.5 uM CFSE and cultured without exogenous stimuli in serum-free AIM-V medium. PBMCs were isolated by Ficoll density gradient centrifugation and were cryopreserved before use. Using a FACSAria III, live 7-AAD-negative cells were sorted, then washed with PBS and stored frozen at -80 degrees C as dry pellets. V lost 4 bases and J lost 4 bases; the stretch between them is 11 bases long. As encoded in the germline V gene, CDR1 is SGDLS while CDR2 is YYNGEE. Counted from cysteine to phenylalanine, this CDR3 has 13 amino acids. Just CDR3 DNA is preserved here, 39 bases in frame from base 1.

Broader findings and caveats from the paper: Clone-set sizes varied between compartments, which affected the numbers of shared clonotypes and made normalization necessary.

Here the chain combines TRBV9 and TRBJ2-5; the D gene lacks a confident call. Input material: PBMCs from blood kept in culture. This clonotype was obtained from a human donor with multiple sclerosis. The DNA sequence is TGTGCCAGCAGCCGCCTCTTGGGAGAGACCCAGTACTTC. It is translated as CASSRLLGETQYF.